This TCR beta chain was captured in a study of T cell changes during pregnancy in multiple sclerosis. Germline values: CDR1 PRHDT, CDR2 FYEKMQ (reference sequence). The CDR3 contains 16 residues. After removal of 7 bases from V and 1 base from J, the junction contained 10 bases not matched to a gene. Sequencing was performed with immunoSEQ multiplex PCR; in TCRdb, only in-frame clones are kept and a portion is missing. The repertoire holds about 41,000 clones, with 90% as singletons. This TCR derives from a female donor with multiple sclerosis, enrolled in a pregnancy study. The J gene is TRBJ2-1, the V gene TRBV13, with 7 bases that match TRBD1. The material was CD8+ T cells from peripheral blood mononuclear cells, obtained in the first trimester of pregnancy. DNA of the CDR3: TGTGCCAGCACCCAAAGGGGGCTTGGATCCTACAATGAGCAGTTCTTC. This gives the protein CASTQRGLGSYNEQFF. Full variable domain (missing parts from reference TRBV13 and TRBJ2-1): AAGVIQSPRHLIKEKRETATLKCYPIPRHDTVYWYQQGPGQDPQFLISFYEKMQSDKGSIPDRFSAQQFSDYHSELNMSSLELGDSALYFCASTQRGLGSYNEQFFGPGTRLTVL.